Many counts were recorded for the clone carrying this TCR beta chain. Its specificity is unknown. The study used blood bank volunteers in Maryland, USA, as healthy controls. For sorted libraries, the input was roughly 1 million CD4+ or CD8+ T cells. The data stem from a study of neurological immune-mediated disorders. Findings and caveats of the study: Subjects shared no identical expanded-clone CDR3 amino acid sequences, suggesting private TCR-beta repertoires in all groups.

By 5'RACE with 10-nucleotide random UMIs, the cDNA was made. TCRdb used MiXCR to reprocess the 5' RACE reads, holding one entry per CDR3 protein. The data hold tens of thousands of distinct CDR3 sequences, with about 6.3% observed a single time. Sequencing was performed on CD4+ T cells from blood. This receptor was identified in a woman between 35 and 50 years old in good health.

The CDR3 protein is CAIADTNQPQHF. The CDR3 coding sequence is TGTGCCATCGCTGACACAAATCAGCCCCAGCATTTT. V usage is TRBV10-3 and J usage is TRBJ1-5; D is ambiguous. The CDR3 contains 12 residues. The germline V and J ends were trimmed by 8 bases and 4 bases, with 9 bases remaining between them. CDR1 is ENHRY and CDR2 is SYGVKD in the germline V gene.